The T cell receptor beta chain under discussion was sequenced for a study of blood T cell repertoires in COVID-19. Study summary: Both acute and convalescent COVID-19 samples were obtained from the United States, Italy and Spain. PBMCs, B-cell-depleted T cells, or T cells were the source of the cDNA or gDNA that made up the material.

Trimming at V came to 10 bases and at J to 4 bases, leaving 8 bases not matched to a gene. From germline, CDR1 is LNHDA and CDR2 SQIVND (reference sequence). The CDR3 extends over 13 amino acids. As handled by the study authors: Reference gene primer amplification gave nucleated cell count estimates. Sequencing was performed with immunoSEQ multiplex PCR; in TCRdb, only in-frame clones are kept and a portion is missing. V, J and clone size reflect that table, while D and trimming were determined from the DNA. Among 120,000 or so clones listed, about 83% were seen once. The gene calls are TRBV19 and TRBJ1-2; the match to TRBD1 covers 8 bases. Sequencing was done on a sample of peripheral blood. The origin of this receptor is a man aged 55-75 years with acute or convalescent COVID-19. CDR3 sequence: CATSDRAFYGYTF. In DNA, the CDR3 is TGTGCCACGTCGGACAGGGCGTTCTATGGCTACACCTTC.